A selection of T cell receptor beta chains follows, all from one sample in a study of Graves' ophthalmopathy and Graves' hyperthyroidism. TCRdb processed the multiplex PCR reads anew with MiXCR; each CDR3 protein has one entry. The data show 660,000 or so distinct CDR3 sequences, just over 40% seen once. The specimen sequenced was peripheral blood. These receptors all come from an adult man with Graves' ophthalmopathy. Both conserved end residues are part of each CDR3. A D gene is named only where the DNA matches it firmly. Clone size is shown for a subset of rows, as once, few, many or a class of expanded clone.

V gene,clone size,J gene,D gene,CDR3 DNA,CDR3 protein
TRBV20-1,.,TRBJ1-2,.,TGCAGTGCTAGCGTTGATGGGATCCCCTTTGGCTACACCTTC,CSASVDGIPFGYTF
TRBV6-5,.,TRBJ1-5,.,TGTGCCAGCAGTTACAGTCAAGGGGGGCAGGGAGTTTTT,CASSYSQGGQGVF
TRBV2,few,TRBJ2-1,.,TGTGCCAGCAGTGGGTCGGGCGGGGAGCAGTTCTTC,CASSGSGGEQFF
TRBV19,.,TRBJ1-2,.,TGTGCCAGTAGTGAACAGGGCCGGGGAAGCTACACCTTC,CASSEQGRGSYTF
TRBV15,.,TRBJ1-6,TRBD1,TGTGCCACCAGCAGCGGGGGACAGGGAGAGGGCGAATCACCCCTCCACTTT,CATSSGGQGEGESPLHF
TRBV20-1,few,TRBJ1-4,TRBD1,TGCAGTGCTAGAGGGGACAGGTTGGATTGGCGAACTAATGAAAAACTGTTTTTT,CSARGDRLDWRTNEKLFF
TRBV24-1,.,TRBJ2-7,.,TGTGCCACCAGTGATTTACCAGGGTTAAGCGAGCAGTACTTC,CATSDLPGLSEQYF
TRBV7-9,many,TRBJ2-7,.,TGTGCCAGCAGCCTCCGGGAGCTCGAGCAGTACTTC,CASSLRELEQYF
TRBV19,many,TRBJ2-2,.,TGTGCCAGTAGTATGCCTAGAACCGGGGAGCTGTTTTTT,CASSMPRTGELFF
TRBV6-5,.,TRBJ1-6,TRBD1,TGTGCCAGCACCGGGACAGGGGCATTTAATTCACCCCTCCACTTT,CASTGTGAFNSPLHF
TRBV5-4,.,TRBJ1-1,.,TGTGCCAGCAGCTTTAGGGGATTCGGCACTGAAGCTTTCTTT,CASSFRGFGTEAFF
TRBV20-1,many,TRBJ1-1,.,TGCAGTGCTACCCGGGACGCTCCCACTGAAGCTTTCTTT,CSATRDAPTEAFF
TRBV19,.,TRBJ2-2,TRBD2,TGTGCCAGCGACCGACTAGCGGGAGATCCCACCGGGGAGCTGTTTTTT,CASDRLAGDPTGELFF
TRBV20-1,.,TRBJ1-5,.,TGCAGTGCTAGAGAAACAGTCAATCAGCCCCAGCATTTT,CSARETVNQPQHF
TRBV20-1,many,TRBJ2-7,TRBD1,TGCAGTGCTAGAGAGGGAGACAGGGACTACGAGCAGTACTTC,CSAREGDRDYEQYF
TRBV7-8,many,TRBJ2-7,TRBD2,TGTGCCAGCAGCTCGGGACTAGCGGGGGCCTACGAGCAGTACTTC,CASSSGLAGAYEQYF
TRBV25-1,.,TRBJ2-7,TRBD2,TGTGCCAGCAACCAAAACAGCGGGGGTCCCTACGAGCAGTACTTC,CASNQNSGGPYEQYF
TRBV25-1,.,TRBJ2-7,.,TGTGCCAGCAGTGATAATCCCGGGCCCATGGACGAGCAGTACTTC,CASSDNPGPMDEQYF
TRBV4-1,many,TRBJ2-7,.,TGCGCCAGCAGCCAAGAGGCACAGGACGCCTACGAGCAGTACTTC,CASSQEAQDAYEQYF
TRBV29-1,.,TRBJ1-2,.,TGCAGCGTTGCTGGGGGTCAAGGCTACACCTTC,CSVAGGQGYTF
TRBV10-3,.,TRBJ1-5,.,TGTGCCAGCAACCCCCTCGGGCCTTCTGCTCAGGGGACTAGCAATCAGCCCCAGCATTTT,CASNPLGPSAQGTSNQPQHF
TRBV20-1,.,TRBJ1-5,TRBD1,TGCAGTGCTCACAGGGGGAAGGGCGATCAGCCCCAGCATTTT,CSAHRGKGDQPQHF
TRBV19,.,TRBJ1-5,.,TGTGCCAGTAGTATAGGGCCTAATCAGCCTCAGCGTTTT,CASSIGPNQPQRF
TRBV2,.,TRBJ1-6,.,TGTGCCAGCAGTGAAGGGCAGAGGGGAGGCATCCACTTT,CASSEGQRGGIHF
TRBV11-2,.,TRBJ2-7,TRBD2,TGTGCCAGCAGCCTGGGGACTAGCGGGAGTTTCGAGCAGTACTTC,CASSLGTSGSFEQYF
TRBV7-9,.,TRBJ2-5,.,TGTGCCAGCAGCCCTCGTGGTGGGAGGGAGACCCAGTACTTC,CASSPRGGRETQYF
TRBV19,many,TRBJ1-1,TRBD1,TGTGCCAGTAGCGTCCTGGGACAGGGGGCGAAGAACACTGAAGCTTTCTTT,CASSVLGQGAKNTEAFF
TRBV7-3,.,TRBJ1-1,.,TGTACCAGCAGCGTCGCATTGAACACTGAAGCTTTCTTT,CTSSVALNTEAFF
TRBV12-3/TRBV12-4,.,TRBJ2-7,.,TGTGCCAGCAGTTTCCGGGCGCTAAGCTCCTACGAGCAGTACTTC,CASSFRALSSYEQYF
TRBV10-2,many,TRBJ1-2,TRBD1,TGCGCCAGCCGCGGACAGGGGGTTGGCTACACCTTC,CASRGQGVGYTF
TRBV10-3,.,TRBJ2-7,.,TGTGCCATCAGTGATAACCTAGCACGGGACGAGCAGTACTTC,CAISDNLARDEQYF
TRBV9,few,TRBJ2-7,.,TGTGCCAGCAGCGCGAGGGGGGGAAAGTACGAGCAGTACTTC,CASSARGGKYEQYF
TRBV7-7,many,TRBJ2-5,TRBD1,TGTGCCAGCAGCCCCGGGACAGGGATAGGAGAGACCCAGTACTTC,CASSPGTGIGETQYF
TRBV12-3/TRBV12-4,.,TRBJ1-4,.,TGTGCCAGCAGAAAGGGAGCAACTAATGAAAAACTGTTTTTT,CASRKGATNEKLFF
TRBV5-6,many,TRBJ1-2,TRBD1,TGTGCCAGCAGCTTCTCAGGGGGATTCGACTATGGCTACACCTTC,CASSFSGGFDYGYTF
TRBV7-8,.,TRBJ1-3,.,TGTGCCAGCAGCTTTATACCCGCCTCCTCTGGAAACACCATATATTTT,CASSFIPASSGNTIYF
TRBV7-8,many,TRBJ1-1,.,TGTGCCAGCAGCTTAGAACAGGGTCACACTGAAGCTTTCTTT,CASSLEQGHTEAFF